The 31 T cell receptor beta chains given below trace back to one sample, sequenced in a study of CD8 T cells in ankylosing spondylitis (TCRdb year 2017). Library creation used 5' RACE. These reads were obtained on an Illumina HiSeq 2500. TCRdb passed the public sequencing reads through fastp at Q25 and MiXCR, retaining productive beta sequences. Records with the same CDR3 protein are collapsed into one entry carrying the most frequent genes and DNA. This sample gives around 540,000 distinct CDR3 sequences in total; roughly 12% of them show up just once. The top ten hold about 6.8% of the sample. The antigens these receptors bind are not known. General conclusions and limits of the study: A TCR beta motif made up of several highly homologous amino acid variants appeared to be characteristic of blood from ankylosing spondylitis patients.

The sample comprised blood, either unsorted or a sorted T cell fraction (not recorded which). The receptors were gathered from a male donor with ankylosing spondylitis.

V gene TRBV21-1 combines with J gene TRBJ2-2; the table's D call, TRBD2, has no DNA check behind it. TRBV21-1 is a documented pseudogene. The CDR3 is 17 residues long. CDR3 region: CASSISPAGRHTGELFF. CDR3 DNA sequence: TGTGCCAGCAGCATTTCCCCAGCGGGACGGCACACCGGGGAGCTGTTTTTT.

The gene calls are TRBV5-1 and TRBJ1-4, with 10 nucleotides matching TRBD1. Looked up from germline, CDR1 is SGHRS and CDR2 is YFSETQ. CDR3 length: 18 residues. Trimming took 1 base from V and 6 from J; bases not matched to a gene: 12. CDR3 coding DNA: TGCGCCAGCAGCTTGTTCTTCTCCCGCGGGACAGGGGATGAAAAACTGTTTTTT. Translating gives CASSLFFSRGTGDEKLFF. The entire variable domain, with the rest obtained from reference TRBV5-1 and TRBJ1-4, is as follows: KAGVTQTPRYLIKTRGQQVTLSCSPISGHRSVSWYQQTPGQGLQFLFEYFSETQRNKGNFPGRFSGRQFSNSRSEMNVSTLELGDSALYLCASSLFFSRGTGDEKLFFGSGTQLSVL.

This clonotype was observed a few times. The chain is built from TRBV19 and TRBJ1-5, with D possibly TRBD1 on 6 matching bases. The CDR3 is made up of 18 amino acids. Between the trimmed V and J ends, which lost 3 bases and 0 bases, there was a span of 18 bases. Germline CDR1 and CDR2: LNHDA and SQIVND (reference sequence). The CDR3 region is CASSMLQGTMYSNQPQHF. CDR3 DNA: TGTGCCAGTAGTATGTTGCAGGGGACGATGTATAGCAATCAGCCCCAGCATTTT.

This clonotype was counted a few times. This chain uses TRBV5-1 with TRBJ2-1; 7 bases match TRBD2. The V gene end was trimmed by 1 base and the J gene end by 7 bases; junction bases not matched to a gene: 11. Germline V gives CDR1 SGHRS, CDR2 YFSETQ. CDR3 length equals 16 residues. CDR3 loop: CASSLIGGVVWNEQFF. DNA of the CDR3: TGCGCCAGCAGCTTGATTGGGGGGGTAGTGTGGAATGAGCAGTTCTTC.

Only a few counts were recorded for this clonotype. The chain is built from TRBV29-1 and TRBJ1-2, with 7 bases that match TRBD1. CDR3 length: 12 amino acids. V lost 7 bases, J lost 5 bases, and 7 bases stayed unmatched. The germline V gene encodes CDR1 SQVTM and CDR2 ANQGSEA. This chain's CDR3 is CSATTGRYGYTF. The CDR3 DNA sequence: TGCAGCGCTACGACAGGGCGGTATGGCTACACCTTC.

V usage is TRBV5-1 and J usage is TRBJ1-1; possibly TRBD1 for D (5 bases). V lost 0 bases to trimming and J lost 0 bases, with 9 bases between them. The CDR3 has 15 residues. Germline CDR1 reads SGHRS; CDR2 reads YFSETQ. CDR3 sequence reads: CASSLDQGMNTEAFF. The CDR3 nucleotides are TGCGCCAGCAGCTTGGATCAGGGTATGAACACTGAAGCTTTCTTT.

The chain employs TRBV14 and TRBJ2-3; 7 positions match TRBD2. The CDR3 is made up of 17 amino acids. J gave up 2 bases and V 1 base, and 9 bases lay outside the gene matches. The germline CDR1 and CDR2 sequences are SGHDN and FVKESK. CDR3: CASSQVRSGEPTDTQYF. Here the CDR3 DNA reads TGTGCCAGCAGCCAAGTACGGAGCGGGGAGCCCACAGATACGCAGTATTTT.

This clonotype has just a few counts. The J gene is TRBJ2-5, the V gene TRBV2; 11 bases line up with TRBD1. The CDR3 runs to 14 residues. The germline gives CDR1 SNHLY, CDR2 FYNNEI. Losses at the gene ends were 6 bases for V and 5 bases for J; bases not matched to a gene: 5. The CDR3, as DNA: TGTGCCAGCAGAGACGGACAGGGGGCGGAGACCCAGTACTTC. Amino acids: CASRDGQGAETQYF.

This clonotype was observed a handful of times. The rearrangement links TRBV3-1 to TRBJ2-1; TRBD2 aligns across 11 bases. The germline gives CDR1 LGHDT, CDR2 YNNKEL (reference sequence). Trimming cost V 6 bases and J 7 bases; bases outside gene matches: 5. The CDR3 is 14 residues long. The CDR3 DNA follows: TGTGCCAGCAGTCTTAGCGGGAGGGTTAATGAGCAGTTCTTC. Translation: CASSLSGRVNEQFF.

V is TRBV18 and J is TRBJ1-3, with 8 bases identical to TRBD1. The V gene's germline CDR1 is KGHSH and CDR2 LQKENI. Losses at the gene ends were 4 bases for V and 8 bases for J; bases not matched to a gene: 7. The CDR3 is 14 residues long. The CDR3 reads CASSRSTGGDTIYF. The DNA for the CDR3 is TGTGCCAGCTCACGAAGTACAGGGGGTGACACCATATATTTT. The whole variable domain, filled in from reference TRBV18 and TRBJ1-3, reads NAGVMQNPRHLVRRRGQEARLRCSPMKGHSHVYWYRQLPEEGLKFMVYLQKENIIDESGMPKERFSAEFPKEGPSILRIQQVVRGDSAAYFCASSRSTGGDTIYFGEGSWLTVV.

This clonotype has just a few counts. This chain joins TRBV20-1 and TRBJ1-3; 7 positions agree with TRBD1. Germline assignment: CDR1 DFQATT and CDR2 SNEGSKA (reference sequence). This CDR3 spans 13 amino acids. V dropped 2 bases and J dropped 2; count of bases not matched to a gene: 0. CDR3 DNA: TGCAGTGCTAGACAGGGGGCTGGAAACACCATATATTTT. The encoded protein is CSARQGAGNTIYF.

This clonotype turned up a few times. V is TRBV7-7 and J is TRBJ2-1; TRBD1 or TRBD2 may be the D gene (6 bases each). CDR1 is SSHAT, CDR2 FNYEAQ, per germline (reference sequence). This CDR3 contains 15 residues. V was pared by 5 bases and J by 4 bases, with 15 bases between. The CDR3 DNA reads TGTGCCAGCAGCCCCACGGGGGCAGTATACAATGAGCAGTTCTTC. This sequence encodes CASSPTGAVYNEQFF.

This clonotype came up a few times. The rearrangement uses TRBV4-2 and TRBJ2-3; the match to TRBD2 covers 16 bases. The CDR3 loop spans 16 amino acids. In germline, CDR1 is LGHNA, CDR2 YNFKEQ. Trimming at V came to 5 bases and at J to 5 bases, leaving 4 bases not matched to a gene. The CDR3 coding sequence is TGTGCCAGCAGCATGGGACTAGCGGGAGGGGGAGATACGCAGTATTTT. This encodes CASSMGLAGGGDTQYF.

The sample holds many counts of this clonotype. This sequence joins TRBV2 and TRBJ2-1, with TRBD2 identical over 8 bases. Germline V gene data show CDR1 as SNHLY and CDR2 as FYNNEI. The CDR3 runs to 15 residues. J was trimmed by 0 bases and V by 2 bases; bases with no gene match: 0. CDR3 in amino acids: CASSELAGSYNEQFF. The CDR3, as DNA: TGTGCCAGCAGTGAACTAGCGGGCTCCTACAATGAGCAGTTCTTC.

This clonotype occurred a few times. V usage is TRBV27 and J usage is TRBJ1-5; TRBD1 aligns across 7 bases. This CDR3 contains 14 residues. V shed 0 bases and J 6 bases; nucleotides not matched to a gene: 2. Germline V gene sequence: CDR1 MNHEY, CDR2 SMNVEV (reference sequence). The CDR3 nucleotides read TGTGCCAGCAGTTTATCCAGGGGGTTTCAGCCCCAGCATTTT. Translated, it gives CASSLSRGFQPQHF.

The chain carries TRBV6-2 or TRBV6-3 and TRBJ2-7; possible D gene TRBD1, 5 bases. This CDR3 comprises 15 residues. V was shortened by 6 bases and J by 2 bases, with 17 bases between the two germline ends. Germline-derived CDR1 and CDR2 are MNHEY and SVGEGT. The CDR3 sequence: CASSRLGRLTYEQYF. The CDR3 DNA sequence: TGTGCCAGCAGCCGATTGGGGCGGCTCACCTACGAGCAGTACTTC.

This clonotype was detected only a few times. The rearrangement links TRBV24-1 to TRBJ2-2, with D perhaps given as TRBD1 or TRBD2 (5 bases each). Per the germline V gene, CDR1 is KGHDR and CDR2 is SFDVKD. Trimming removed 4 bases at V and 3 bases at J, with 14 bases between. The CDR3 length is 16 residues. The CDR3 region has the DNA TGTGCCACCAGTGACCCCGGAAGGGGAGACACCGGGGAGCTGTTTTTT. Translating gives CATSDPGRGDTGELFF.

The chain joins TRBV2 to TRBJ2-2; TRBD2 might be the D (5 bases). V lost 7 bases to trimming and J lost 8 bases, with 14 bases between them. CDR1 is SNHLY, CDR2 FYNNEI, per germline. CDR3 length: 13 residues. The CDR3 region is CASTSYPIGELFF. The DNA for the CDR3 is TGTGCCAGCACTAGCTACCCAATTGGGGAGCTGTTTTTT.

There are a few counts of this clonotype. The chain uses TRBV11-2 and TRBJ1-2; tentatively, D is TRBD1 (5 bases). The CDR3 covers 16 residues. Germline-derived CDR1 and CDR2 are SGHAT and FQNNGV. The V end lost 2 bases, the J end lost 0 bases, and 13 bases lay between the germline ends. CDR3: CASSLIGTTPNYGYTF. In DNA form, the CDR3 reads TGTGCCAGCAGCTTAATTGGGACGACCCCTAACTATGGCTACACCTTC.

The sample holds a few counts of this clonotype. The rearrangement links TRBV25-1 to TRBJ2-3; 10 bases match TRBD2. CDR1 and CDR2 (germline): MGHDK, SYGVNS. The CDR3 is 16 residues long. V shed 4 bases and J 3 bases; nucleotides not matched to a gene: 7. The CDR3 here is CASSARTSGTTDTQYF. The CDR3 DNA is TGTGCCAGCAGTGCCCGGACTAGCGGAACGACAGATACGCAGTATTTT. The full variable domain, completed using reference TRBV25-1 and TRBJ2-3, is EADIYQTPRYLVIGTGKKITLECSQTMGHDKMYWYQQDPGMELHLIHYSYGVNSTEKGDLSSESTVSRIRTEHFPLTLESARPSHTSQYLCASSARTSGTTDTQYFGPGTRLTVL.

V is TRBV29-1 and J is TRBJ2-2, with 12 bases that match TRBD2. The CDR3 has 14 residues. Germline V gene lookup returns CDR1 SQVTM and CDR2 ANQGSEA. The trim removed 5 bases at V and 7 bases at J, leaving 5 bases unmatched. The CDR3 loop reads CSVLTSGGIGELFF. Written as DNA, the CDR3 is TGCAGCGTTCTCACTAGCGGGGGGATCGGGGAGCTGTTTTTT.

This clonotype has ten or more counts. The chain joins TRBV12-3 or TRBV12-4 to TRBJ2-7; D is ambiguous. The CDR3 spans 12 residues. Trimming took 3 bases from V and 3 from J, leaving 6 bases between them. CDR3 residues: CASSFGSYEQYV. Here the CDR3 DNA reads TGTGCCAGCAGTTTTGGAAGCTACGAGCAGTACGTC.

This clonotype was seen only a few times. This chain links TRBV2 with TRBJ2-7; unclear D gene. Germline values: CDR1 SNHLY, CDR2 FYNNEI. The CDR3 totals 15 residues. Trimming took off 2 bases at V and 5 bases at J, with 16 bases between the two ends. CDR3 nucleotide sequence: TGTGCCAGCAGTGAAAACGACTTACCTACAAACGAGCAGTACTTC. Its protein is CASSENDLPTNEQYF.

This clonotype was seen just once. The chain uses TRBV12-3 or TRBV12-4 and TRBJ2-3; 9 nucleotides agree with TRBD2. This CDR3 is 18 amino acids long. V shed 5 bases and J 2 bases; nucleotides not matched to a gene: 14. The CDR3 nucleotides are TGTGCCAGCAGTGGGGGGTGGCTAGCGGGACCATACACAGATACGCAGTATTTT. Protein product: CASSGGWLAGPYTDTQYF.

In this sample, this clonotype turned up a few times. The genes are TRBV15 and TRBJ2-1; TRBD2 matches 11 bases. V gave up 7 bases and J gave up 5 bases; unmatched junction bases: 4. This CDR3 is built from 14 residues. CDR1 LNHNV and CDR2 YYDKDF come from the germline V gene (reference sequence). The chain's CDR3 is CATKGTSGNNEQFF. The CDR3 region has the DNA TGTGCCACCAAAGGGACTAGCGGAAACAATGAGCAGTTCTTC.

This clonotype has just one count. The chain uses TRBV2 and TRBJ2-1, with 10 bases that match TRBD2. In germline, CDR1 is SNHLY, CDR2 FYNNEI. The V and J ends lost 6 bases and 5 bases, in that order; junction bases with no gene match: 10. This CDR3 has 16 residues. DNA for the CDR3: TGTGCCAGCAGCATGATAGGGCTAGCGGGGGACAATGAGCAGTTCTTC. It is translated as CASSMIGLAGDNEQFF. The full variable domain, rest sourced from reference TRBV2 and TRBJ2-1, is EPEVTQTPSHQVTQMGQEVILRCVPISNHLYFYWYRQILGQKVEFLVSFYNNEISEKSEIFDDQFSVERPDGSNFTLKIRSTKLEDSAMYFCASSMIGLAGDNEQFFGPGTRLTVL.

This clonotype was observed a handful of times. This chain joins TRBV20-1 and TRBJ1-2; TRBD1 might be the D (5 bases). Germline V CDR1 and CDR2: DFQATT, SNEGSKA (reference sequence). The CDR3 consists of 12 residues. Deletions cut 5 bases from V and 2 bases from J, with 9 bases between. The CDR3 sequence is CSAADSNYGYTF. The CDR3 bases are TGCAGTGCTGCCGACAGCAACTATGGCTACACCTTC.

This clonotype was recorded many times. V is TRBV7-9 and J is TRBJ2-3; D possibly corresponds to TRBD1 (5 bases). Germline CDR1 and CDR2: SEHNR and FQNEAQ (reference sequence). Trimming stripped 5 bases from V and 6 bases from J, with 12 bases between. The CDR3 contains 13 residues. The CDR3 bases are TGTGCCAGCAGCAGGGCAGGGATCGATACGCAGTATTTT. Translating gives CASSRAGIDTQYF.

This chain connects TRBV20-1 to TRBJ2-5; 12 nucleotides match TRBD2. Trimming removed 6 bases from V and 9 bases from J; junction bases left unmatched: 11. Germline V gives CDR1 DFQATT, CDR2 SNEGSKA (reference sequence). The CDR3 is 14 amino acids. DNA for the CDR3: TGCAGTGCACCGGGAGGACTAGCGGGGTGGGCCCAGTACTTC. This translates into CSAPGGLAGWAQYF.

This clonotype was detected many times. This sequence joins TRBV12-3 or TRBV12-4 and TRBJ2-1, with TRBD2 identical over 8 bases. CDR3 length: 14 amino acids. The V gene end was trimmed by 8 bases and the J gene end by 3 bases; junction bases not matched to a gene: 6. CDR3 nucleotide sequence: TGTGCCAGCCGTGGCGGGAGGTTCTACAATGAGCAGTTCTTC. Amino acids: CASRGGRFYNEQFF.

The chain couples TRBV3-1 to TRBJ2-3; D is undetermined. CDR3 length: 16 amino acids. Between the trimmed V and J ends, which lost 4 bases and 6 bases, there was a span of 20 bases. Germline V gene data show CDR1 as LGHDT and CDR2 as YNNKEL (reference sequence). DNA of the CDR3: TGTGCCAGCAGCCGCCAGAGTGGCCCAACCACCGATACGCAGTATTTT. Translating gives CASSRQSGPTTDTQYF.